This T cell receptor beta chain originates from a study of cytotoxic CD8 clonotypes in ibrutinib-treated CLL. Study overall: Response samples were obtained once patients had received a median roughly 11 months of treatment, range 6 to 36.

Data came from immunoSEQ multiplex PCR; TCRdb stores just in-frame clones and leaves some out. The sample has around 310,000 clones, roughly 85% seen once. Germline CDR1 reads MDHEN; CDR2 reads SYDVKM. V shed 5 bases and J shed 4 bases, with 12 bases lying between them. This CDR3 is built from 14 residues. TCR beta libraries used 1.5 to 2 micrograms of DNA from cryopreserved PBMCs. The sequences come from PBMCs, collected before ibrutinib treatment. The V call is TRBV28, the J call TRBJ2-1; possible D gene TRBD2, 6 bases. The receptor's source is a human donor with chronic lymphocytic leukemia. The CDR3: CASSITGTYNEQFF. CDR3 DNA sequence: TGTGCCAGCAGTATCACCGGGACTTACAATGAGCAGTTCTTC.